This passage covers 30 T cell receptor beta chains from one sample sequenced in a study of shared clonotypes between healthy human individuals. The assay was immunoSEQ multiplex PCR, and TCRdb's table has in-frame clones only and misses some. The sample records about 2.1 million clones, 90% to 95% being singletons. Terminally differentiated effector memory CD45RA+ cells were excluded from the naive CD8 cells, which were CD45RO-negative and positively selected for CCR7. Material: naive CD8+ T cells from PBMCs. Receptors originate from a man aged 18-30 years in good health. Some clones in this sample may be carry-over from other donors' samples.

This chain joins TRBV28 and TRBJ1-1; 7 nucleotides match TRBD1. CDR3 length equals 16 residues. In germline, CDR1 is MDHEN, CDR2 SYDVKM. The trim removed 6 bases at V and 0 bases at J, leaving 10 bases unmatched. The CDR3 is CASSPNRGPMNTEAFF. Written as DNA, the CDR3 is TGTGCCAGCAGCCCCAACAGGGGACCTATGAACACTGAAGCTTTCTTT.

The rearrangement joins TRBV13 to TRBJ2-1; weak D call: TRBD2 (6 bases). V was trimmed by 2 bases and J by 5 bases, leaving 10 bases between them. Germline V gene lookup returns CDR1 PRHDT and CDR2 FYEKMQ (reference sequence). The CDR3 is made up of 14 amino acids. CDR3 DNA: TGTGCCAGCAGCTTACGGGGGAGAGACAATGAGCAGTTCTTC. It yields the protein CASSLRGRDNEQFF.

The chain joins TRBV6-5 to TRBJ1-2, with 7 bases fitting TRBD1. Germline-derived CDR1 and CDR2 are MNHEY and SVGAGI. V lost 5 bases, J lost 6 bases, and 6 bases stayed unmatched. The CDR3 has 13 amino acids. The CDR3 loop is CASSRQGLHGYTF. The CDR3 DNA reads as TGTGCCAGCAGTAGACAGGGCTTGCATGGCTACACCTTC.

V usage is TRBV5-5 and J usage is TRBJ2-7; no clear D. Trimming shortened V by 6 bases and J by 3 bases, and 7 bases separated the two germline ends. The CDR3 has 11 residues. CDR1 is SGHKS and CDR2 is YYEKEE in the germline V gene (reference sequence). The CDR3 spells CASTSNYEQYF. The CDR3 nucleotides are TGTGCCAGCACCTCTAACTACGAGCAGTACTTC.

The chain carries TRBV28 and TRBJ1-4, with 9 bases lining up with TRBD1. The CDR3 totals 12 residues. CDR1 MDHEN and CDR2 SYDVKM come from the germline V gene. V lost 6 bases and J lost 12; bases outside the gene matches: 5. The CDR3 DNA follows: TGTGCCAGCAGCCCTCGGACAGGGGAACTGTTTTTT. It is translated as CASSPRTGELFF.

The chain uses TRBV7-8 and TRBJ1-4; TRBD1 is a possible D gene (5 bases). The CDR3 sequence is 14 residues long. Trimming cost V 5 bases and J 8 bases, with 15 bases left between them. Germline loops: CDR1 SGHVS, CDR2 FQNEAQ. This CDR3 is CASSPERGGEKLFF. CDR3 bases: TGTGCCAGCAGCCCAGAGAGGGGAGGGGAAAAACTGTTTTTT.

The chain couples TRBV4-3 to TRBJ2-3; 7 bases are shared with TRBD2. J was trimmed by 6 bases and V by 4 bases; bases with no gene match: 16. CDR3 length: 17 amino acids. Germline lookup yields CDR1 LGHNA and CDR2 YSLEER. The CDR3 coding sequence is TGCGCCAGCAGCCCCCTCCTGGCGGGGGAACAAGGTGATACGCAGTATTTT. Translated, it gives CASSPLLAGEQGDTQYF.

The chain uses TRBV28 and TRBJ2-5, with TRBD2 matching over 10 bases. The germline V gene has CDR1 MDHEN and CDR2 SYDVKM. The J segment lost 14 bases and the V segment lost 5 bases, leaving 11 bases of the junction unmatched. The CDR3 has 13 amino acids. CDR3: CASSRVLAGPIYF. Here the CDR3 DNA reads TGTGCCAGCAGTCGGGTACTAGCGGGACCCATTTACTTC.

The gene calls are TRBV6-4 and TRBJ1-1; TRBD1 agrees at 8 bases. Per the germline V gene, CDR1 is MRHNA and CDR2 is SNTAGT. V was pared by 6 bases and J by 2 bases, with 11 bases of the junction left unmatched. The CDR3 sequence is 16 residues long. This chain's CDR3 is CASRRTGTLPNTEAFF. DNA of the CDR3: TGTGCCAGCAGGAGGACAGGGACCTTACCCAACACTGAAGCTTTCTTT.

The chain uses TRBV5-6 and TRBJ1-3; 11 positions agree with TRBD1. V trimming: 4 bases; J trimming: 3 bases; junction bases outside the gene matches: 3. Germline V gene sequence: CDR1 SGHDT, CDR2 YYEEEE. The CDR3 has 15 residues. DNA for the CDR3: TGTGCCAGCAGCCCCGGGACAGGGGGTGGAAACACCATATATTTT. Encoded protein: CASSPGTGGGNTIYF.

The chain employs TRBV10-3 and TRBJ2-2; tentative D call: TRBD1 (6 bases). The CDR3 runs to 12 residues. Germline CDR1 reads ENHRY; CDR2 reads SYGVKD. V lost 5 bases and J lost 5, with 6 bases in between. CDR3 in amino acids: CAISTGTGELFF. CDR3 coding DNA: TGTGCCATCAGTACAGGGACCGGGGAGCTGTTTTTT.

A note on this clone: The germline gene is not matched at one end of the junction; a read error may be the cause. This rearrangement joins TRBV7-9 to TRBJ1-1, with D possibly being TRBD1 (5 bases). CDR1 and CDR2 from the germline V gene are SEHNR and FQNEAQ (reference sequence). The CDR3 extends over 15 amino acids. CDR3 residues: CANSLAGRAITEAFF. CDR3 nucleotide sequence: TGTGCCAACAGCTTAGCGGGCAGGGCAATCACTGAAGCTTTCTTT.

The chain carries TRBV27 and TRBJ2-7; 9 bases are shared with TRBD2. Germline CDR1 is MNHEY and CDR2 is SMNVEV (reference sequence). V gave up 2 bases and J gave up 2 bases; unmatched junction bases: 4. This CDR3 has 15 residues. The CDR3 here is CASSLQAGGAYEQYF. The CDR3 DNA reads as TGTGCCAGCAGTTTACAGGCGGGAGGGGCCTACGAGCAGTACTTC.

The genes are TRBV9 and TRBJ2-2, with D tentatively TRBD1 (8 bases). Germline V gene sequence: CDR1 SGDLS, CDR2 YYNGEE. V lost 5 bases and J 7 bases, leaving 33 bases between the germline ends. The CDR3 covers 20 residues. CDR3 bases: TGTGCCAGCAGACCCGAAGTAGGACAGGGCCTTATCCGGGGGGTCGGGGAGCTGTTTTTT. Amino acid sequence: CASRPEVGQGLIRGVGELFF.

The genes are TRBV6-4 and TRBJ2-4; D remains unclear. Looked up from germline, CDR1 is MRHNA and CDR2 is SNTAGT. This CDR3 contains 17 residues. Trimming cost V 1 base and J 0 bases, with 13 bases left between them. The CDR3 protein is CASSDYEVPLAKNIQYF. In DNA, the CDR3 is TGTGCCAGCAGTGACTACGAGGTACCATTAGCCAAAAACATTCAGTACTTC.

As DNA, the CDR3 is TGTGCCAGCAGTTTCCAGCTCGTAACCTACGAGCAGTACTTC. Its translation is CASSFQLVTYEQYF. The V gene is TRBV28, the J gene TRBJ2-7; no definite D call. The CDR3 sequence is 14 residues long. Germline CDR1 is MDHEN and CDR2 is SYDVKM. Between the trimmed V and J ends, which lost 3 bases and 2 bases, there was a span of 11 bases.

CDR3 bases: TGCGCCAGCAGCCCTCGGGACAGGGTGGCTGGTAACACTGAAGCTTTCTTT. Translation gives CASSPRDRVAGNTEAFF. V is TRBV5-1 and J is TRBJ1-1; 9 bases align to TRBD1. Germline assignment: CDR1 SGHRS and CDR2 YFSETQ. Trimming at V came to 4 bases and at J to 2 bases, leaving 12 bases not matched to a gene. This CDR3 has 17 residues.

This clone was counted between two and nine times. The same CDR3 can be traced to other DNA sequences in this sample. The chain links TRBV27 to TRBJ2-7, with TRBD1 identical over 7 bases. V lost 5 bases, J lost 3 bases, and 4 bases stayed unmatched. The germline gives CDR1 MNHEY, CDR2 SMNVEV (reference sequence). The CDR3 is made up of 13 amino acids. The CDR3 DNA follows: TGTGCCAGCAGTATCCGGGACAGCTACGAGCAGTACTTC. Translating it yields CASSIRDSYEQYF.

The genes are TRBV10-3 and TRBJ2-7; D might be TRBD2 (6 bases). The CDR3 contains 15 residues. Germline V gene data show CDR1 as ENHRY and CDR2 as SYGVKD. V lost 4 bases and J lost 2, with 15 bases in between. CDR3 DNA sequence: TGTGCCATCAGTGTGGGCGGGAATAATCCCTACGAGCAGTACTTC. Amino acids: CAISVGGNNPYEQYF.

The rearrangement uses TRBV27 and TRBJ2-7, with 10 positions matching TRBD1. Germline V gives CDR1 MNHEY, CDR2 SMNVEV (reference sequence). V trimming: 0 bases; J trimming: 4 bases; junction bases outside the gene matches: 6. The CDR3 totals 16 residues. Here the CDR3 reads CASSLSSGTGDYEQYF. In DNA, the CDR3 is TGTGCCAGCAGTTTATCCTCCGGGACAGGGGATTACGAGCAGTACTTC.

The V call is TRBV19, the J call TRBJ2-1; unclear D gene. Trimming took off 6 bases at V and 7 bases at J, with 19 bases between the two ends. The CDR3 has 15 amino acids. CDR1 is LNHDA, CDR2 SQIVND, per germline (reference sequence). The CDR3 nucleotides are TGTGCCAGTAGCCCGATATCTGGGTGGCTGAATGAGCAGTTCTTC. Translating it yields CASSPISGWLNEQFF. Combining the CDR3 with reference TRBV19 and TRBJ2-1 gives the whole variable domain DGGITQSPKYLFRKEGQNVTLSCEQNLNHDAMYWYRQDPGQGLRLIYYSQIVNDFQKGDIAEGYSVSREKKESFPLTVTSAQKNPTAFYLCASSPISGWLNEQFFGPGTRLTVL.

V is TRBV13 and J is TRBJ1-1; D is perhaps TRBD1 (6 bases). V lost 6 bases and J lost 6, with 14 bases in between. Germline V gene data show CDR1 as PRHDT and CDR2 as FYEKMQ (reference sequence). This CDR3 spans 13 amino acids. CDR3 residues: CASSYPDSPEAFF. The DNA for the CDR3 is TGTGCCAGCAGTTACCCGGACAGCCCTGAAGCTTTCTTT.

The rearrangement uses TRBV10-1 and TRBJ2-7; 10 nucleotides line up with TRBD1. The germline V gene encodes CDR1 WNHNN and CDR2 SYGVQD (reference sequence). CDR3 size: 14 residues. The trim removed 9 bases at V and 4 bases at J, leaving 9 bases unmatched. CDR3 sequence (DNA): TGCGCCAGAACACAGGACAGGGGGGGATACGAGCAGTACTTC. Translating it yields CARTQDRGGYEQYF.

The rearrangement uses TRBV7-6 and TRBJ2-7; no clear D. CDR1 SGHVS and CDR2 FNYEAQ come from the germline V gene. Trimming shortened V by 5 bases and J by 1 base, and 12 bases separated the two germline ends. The CDR3 extends over 14 amino acids. The CDR3 DNA sequence: TGTGCCAGCAGCCCTTCCCCTCCATCCTACGAGCAGTACTTC. Its protein product is CASSPSPPSYEQYF. Full variable domain (outside the CDR3, taken from reference TRBV7-6 and TRBJ2-7): GAGVSQSPRYKVTKRGQDVALRCDPISGHVSLYWYRQALGQGPEFLTYFNYEAQQDKSGLPNDRFSAERPEGSISTLTIQRTEQRDSAMYRCASSPSPPSYEQYFGPGTRLTVT.

The chain couples TRBV5-6 to TRBJ2-5; 8 nucleotides align to TRBD1. Germline V CDR1 and CDR2: SGHDT, YYEEEE. The length of the CDR3 is 16 residues. J gave up 5 bases and V 0 bases, and 9 bases lay outside the gene matches. CDR3: CASSLDSRGRGETQYF. The DNA for the CDR3 is TGTGCCAGCAGCTTGGATTCCAGGGGGCGCGGGGAGACCCAGTACTTC.

The CDR3 protein is CASSVNVAGEWNTEAFF. As DNA, the CDR3 is TGTGCCAGCAGCGTCAACGTAGCAGGGGAATGGAACACTGAAGCTTTCTTT. This chain connects TRBV9 to TRBJ1-1; possible D gene TRBD1, 6 bases. Germline CDR1 SGDLS, CDR2 YYNGEE. V lost 2 bases to trimming and J lost 1 base, with 18 bases between them. This CDR3 comprises 17 residues. Full variable domain (missing parts from reference TRBV9 and TRBJ1-1): DSGVTQTPKHLITATGQRVTLRCSPRSGDLSVYWYQQSLDQGLQFLIQYYNGEERAKGNILERFSAQQFPDLHSELNLSSLELGDSALYFCASSVNVAGEWNTEAFFGQGTRLTVV.

The chain joins TRBV9 to TRBJ2-1, with 12 bases fitting TRBD2. Trimming removed 2 bases from V and 8 bases from J; junction bases left unmatched: 14. The CDR3 contains 18 residues. From germline, CDR1 is SGDLS and CDR2 YYNGEE. CDR3 nucleotide sequence: TGTGCCAGCAGCGTTCGACTAGCGGGAGTCTTTTCCGGCGATGAGCAGTTCTTC. Translating it yields CASSVRLAGVFSGDEQFF. The whole variable domain, remainder taken from reference TRBV9 and TRBJ2-1, is DSGVTQTPKHLITATGQRVTLRCSPRSGDLSVYWYQQSLDQGLQFLIQYYNGEERAKGNILERFSAQQFPDLHSELNLSSLELGDSALYFCASSVRLAGVFSGDEQFFGPGTRLTVL.

The chain is built from TRBV27 and TRBJ2-3, with 8 bases aligning to TRBD2. Germline trimming cut 3 bases from V and 4 bases from J; bases unmatched to any gene: 6. The length of the CDR3 is 15 residues. The V gene's germline CDR1 is MNHEY and CDR2 SMNVEV (reference sequence). The CDR3 protein is CASSFATSVSDTQYF. The CDR3 DNA reads as TGTGCCAGCAGTTTCGCGACTAGCGTATCAGATACGCAGTATTTT.

The chain recombines TRBV6-5 with TRBJ1-1, with no clear D. Trimming left V 8 bases short and J 9 bases short, with 22 bases between. This CDR3 is 14 amino acids long. Germline lookup yields CDR1 MNHEY and CDR2 SVGAGI. CDR3 nucleotides: TGTGCCAGCGCCAACCAGGTCGGGCTTATGAAAGCTTTCTTT. Translation: CASANQVGLMKAFF.

The rearrangement uses TRBV5-1 and TRBJ1-3, with D possibly being TRBD1 (5 bases). Germline lookup yields CDR1 SGHRS and CDR2 YFSETQ. This CDR3 has 16 residues. V was trimmed by 0 bases and J by 0 bases, leaving 10 bases between them. CDR3 loop: CASSLGQLVSGNTIYF. The CDR3 coding sequence is TGCGCCAGCAGCTTGGGACAGCTCGTCTCTGGAAACACCATATATTTT.